The TCR beta chain under discussion was sequenced for a study of T cells in Graves' hyperthyroidism and ophthalmopathy. In its sample, this clonotype was seen many times. Germline V lookup: CDR1 MNHEY, CDR2 SMNVEV (reference sequence). The CDR3 totals 13 residues. Trimming shortened V by 10 bases and J by 1 base, and 13 bases separated the two germline ends. RNA transcripts were the template for amplifying TCR beta CDR3 regions. TCR CDR3 underwent first-round RT-PCR with the HTBI primer set. Using its own MiXCR run on the multiplex PCR reads, TCRdb lists one record per CDR3 protein. The sample comprises fewer than 550,000 distinct CDR3 sequences, 15% to 19% of which are singletons, and roughly 14% rests with the top ten.

The sample was blood. This rearrangement joins TRBV27 to TRBJ1-1; a possible D gene is TRBD1 (6 bases). This receptor was taken from a woman aged 18 to 35 with Graves' hyperthyroidism. Here the CDR3 DNA reads TGTGCCACTAAGGGGGGTGGGAACACTGAAGCTTTCTTT. It encodes CATKGGGNTEAFF.